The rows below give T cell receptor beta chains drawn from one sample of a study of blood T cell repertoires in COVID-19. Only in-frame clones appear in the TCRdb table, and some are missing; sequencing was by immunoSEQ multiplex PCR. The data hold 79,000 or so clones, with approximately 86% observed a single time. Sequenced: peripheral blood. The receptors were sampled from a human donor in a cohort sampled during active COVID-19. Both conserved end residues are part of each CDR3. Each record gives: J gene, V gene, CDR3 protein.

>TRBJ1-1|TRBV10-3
CAVSQSNPTGGRGTEAFF
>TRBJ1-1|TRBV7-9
CASSSTLREEAFF
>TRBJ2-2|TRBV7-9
CASSLAQGGGELFF
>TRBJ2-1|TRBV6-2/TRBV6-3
CASSYAYNEQFF
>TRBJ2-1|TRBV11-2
CASSLGTTYNEQFF
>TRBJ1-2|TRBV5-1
CASSFRGSHGYTF
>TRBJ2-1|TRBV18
CASSEQQGRASYNEQFF
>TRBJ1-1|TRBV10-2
CASSEEGVWTEAFF
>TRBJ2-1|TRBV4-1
CASSPSAGNNEQFF
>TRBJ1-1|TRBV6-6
CASTNPAGIGTEAFF